This T cell receptor (beta chain) derives from a study of response to subunit inactivated influenza vaccine (dated 2018 in TCRdb). Study-level background: Deep quantitative profiling of the T cell receptor repertoire was used in the study to follow responses to a trivalent subunit inactivated influenza vaccine. Overall study outcomes, separate from this receptor: According to the authors, only a limited number of new T cells may be recruited by each seasonal influenza vaccination.

The library was made by RT-PCR. The listed sequencing device is Illumina HiSeq 2500. TCRdb's own reprocessing of the public reads used fastp at Q25 and MiXCR and kept productive beta chains. Each CDR3 protein gets just one entry, which takes the most common genes and DNA from the rows behind it. The sample includes under 550,000 distinct CDR3 sequences, with 6.5% to 8% observed a single time. The biggest ten clones account for 10% to 15% of the sample. Concerning this clonotype: The clone's antigen remains unknown. Base-call qualities are not available, and no considerably larger clone is one nucleotide away.

The sample consisted of PBMCs from blood, taken around 25 months after vaccination. The clonotype was recovered from a man between 50 and 75 years old who received an inactivated influenza vaccine. Donor details come from another sample of the same person, matched by shared clones.

The CDR3 here reads CASSQDSRQGNTGELFF. The nucleotide sequence reads as follows: TGCGCCAGCAGCCAAGATAGTAGGCAGGGGAACACCGGGGAGCTGTTTTTT. The chain employs TRBV4-3 and TRBJ2-2, with TRBD1 as a weak D call on 5 bases. CDR1 LGHNA and CDR2 YSLEER are derived from the germline V gene. V gives up 0 bases and J gives up 1 base, and the segment between their germline ends measures 12 bases. The cysteine opens and the phenylalanine closes a CDR3 of 17 amino acids. CDR3 DNA only is kept here, 51 bases in frame from base 1.